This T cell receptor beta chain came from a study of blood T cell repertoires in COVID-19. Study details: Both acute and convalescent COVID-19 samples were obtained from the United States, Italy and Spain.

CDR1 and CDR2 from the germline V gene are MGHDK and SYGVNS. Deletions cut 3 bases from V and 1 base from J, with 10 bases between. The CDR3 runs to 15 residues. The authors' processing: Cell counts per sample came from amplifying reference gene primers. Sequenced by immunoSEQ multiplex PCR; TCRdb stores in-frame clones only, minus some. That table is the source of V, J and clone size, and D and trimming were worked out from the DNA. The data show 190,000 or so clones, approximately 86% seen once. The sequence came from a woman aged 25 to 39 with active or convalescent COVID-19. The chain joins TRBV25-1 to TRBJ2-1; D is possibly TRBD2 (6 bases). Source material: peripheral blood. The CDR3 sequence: CASSDVAVSYNEQFF. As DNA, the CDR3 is TGTGCCAGCAGTGATGTAGCGGTATCCTACAATGAGCAGTTCTTC.